The 10 T cell receptor beta chains below were found in one sample sequenced in a study of molecular identifiers for immune sequencing clone quantification. TCRdb processed the PCR reads anew with MiXCR; each CDR3 protein has one entry. The sample includes about 630,000 distinct CDR3 sequences, about 25% of them seen just once. Specimen: naive CD8+ T cells from blood, with Jurkat cell RNA spiked in. Subset meaning: FACS-sorted CD8+CD4-CCR7+CD45RA+ naive T cells. The receptor source for this set is a human donor in good health. Some libraries in this study had Jurkat cell RNA spiked in.

This clonotype has ten or more counts. This chain uses TRBV7-9 with TRBJ2-4; D possibly uses TRBD1 or TRBD2 (5 bases each). Germline CDR1 reads SEHNR; CDR2 reads FQNEAQ (reference sequence). The length of the CDR3 is 19 residues. Trimming took 5 bases from V and 7 from J, leaving 30 bases between them. The CDR3 loop reads CASSTPGTPVDMYGNIQYF. CDR3 nucleotides: TGTGCCAGCAGCACTCCCGGGACGCCTGTGGATATGTATGGGAACATTCAGTACTTC.

On this clonotype: A far larger clone lies a single base away; this is likely a read error. The chain couples TRBV7-9 to TRBJ2-7; D is undetermined. Germline V gene data show CDR1 as SEHNR and CDR2 as FQNEAQ (reference sequence). CDR3 length: 11 amino acids. CDR3 protein: CASSDGYEQCF. DNA for the CDR3: TGTGCCAGCAGCGACGGGTACGAGCAGTGCTTC.

This clonotype was counted ten times or more. V is TRBV7-9 and J is TRBJ1-3; D ambiguous. V shed 5 bases and J shed 0 bases, with 11 bases lying between them. Germline loops: CDR1 SEHNR, CDR2 FQNEAQ (reference sequence). The CDR3 is 15 residues long. CDR3 DNA: TGTGCCAGCAGCACCGGTGGTTACTCTGGAAACACCATATATTTT. Its protein product is CASSTGGYSGNTIYF.

Note on this clonotype: Being one base from a much bigger clone, this may be a read error. CDR3 sequence: CASSITGRPLEPQHF. In nucleotides, the CDR3 is TGTGCCAGTAGTATTACTGGCAGACCTTTGGAGCCCCAGCATTTT. The V gene is TRBV19, the J gene TRBJ1-5; D not certain. The CDR3 is made up of 15 amino acids. Germline lookup yields CDR1 LNHDA and CDR2 SQIVND (reference sequence). Trimming pared 3 bases from V and 8 bases from J, leaving 17 bases between.

This chain joins TRBV14 and TRBJ2-7; D remains unclear. This CDR3 contains 13 residues. V dropped 1 base and J dropped 5 bases, with 9 bases sitting between them. From germline, CDR1 is SGHDN and CDR2 FVKESK. CDR3 DNA sequence: TGTGCCAGCAGCCAAGCCTACAGCGACGAGCAGTACTTC. This encodes CASSQAYSDEQYF.

This clonotype was recorded a few times. The V gene is TRBV7-3, the J gene TRBJ2-5, with D uncertain. Germline CDR1 SGHTA, CDR2 FQGTGA. Trimming cost V 5 bases and J 4 bases, with 14 bases left between them. CDR3 length: 14 residues. CDR3 DNA sequence: TGTGCCAGCAGCCCGCATGAGGTTGGAGAGACCCAGTACTTC. This gives the protein CASSPHEVGETQYF.

The gene calls are TRBV29-1 and TRBJ2-2, with 13 bases matching TRBD2. CDR3 size: 15 residues. Germline CDR1 reads SQVTM; CDR2 reads ANQGSEA. J lost 6 bases, V lost 6 bases, and 7 bases had no gene match. The CDR3 nucleotides are TGCAGCGTAGTCACTAGCGGGGGGGCCCCCGGGGAGCTGTTTTTT. Residues: CSVVTSGGAPGELFF.

With respect to this clonotype: At one of its ends the junction is not consistent with the germline gene, which may arise from a read error. The genes are TRBV30 and TRBJ2-4; 12 bases line up with TRBD2. CDR1 GTSNPN and CDR2 SVGIG come from the germline V gene (reference sequence). The CDR3 totals 14 residues. The DNA of the CDR3 is TGTGCCTGGGACACTAGCGGGAGGACGGACATTCAGAACTTC. It translates to CAWDTSGRTDIQNF.

This clonotype was counted between two and nine times. The J gene is TRBJ2-7, the V gene TRBV7-9; 9 nucleotides match TRBD2. Per germline, CDR1 SEHNR and CDR2 FQNEAQ (reference sequence). This CDR3 contains 14 residues. The ends lost 5 bases at V and 5 bases at J; junction bases unmatched: 7. The CDR3 nucleotides are TGTGCCAGCAGCGCCGGGACTAGCTTCCACGAGCAGTACTTC. This gives the protein CASSAGTSFHEQYF.

This clonotype was picked up many times. V gene TRBV27 combines with J gene TRBJ2-5; D is unclear. The V end lost 3 bases, the J end lost 4 bases, and 18 bases lay between the germline ends. This CDR3 contains 16 residues. Germline V gene sequence: CDR1 MNHEY, CDR2 SMNVEV (reference sequence). In nucleotides, the CDR3 is TGTGCCAGCAGTTTGCTGGGTCCTCAAAACACAGAGACCCAGTACTTC. Amino acid sequence: CASSLLGPQNTETQYF.